This T cell receptor (beta chain) was found in a study of blood T cell repertoires in COVID-19. The wider study: Material from acute and convalescent COVID-19 was sourced from the United States, Italy and Spain. PBMCs, B-cell-depleted T cells, or T cells provided the cDNA or gDNA that made up the material.

In the authors' workflow: Estimates of nucleated cell counts were drawn from the amplification of reference gene primers. Profiling relied on immunoSEQ multiplex PCR, and the TCRdb table lists in-frame clones only, not all of them. V and J calls and clone size follow that table, whereas D and trimming were derived from the DNA. Of a few hundred thousand clones detected, 80% to 85% appear once; the ten largest clones hold 1.5%. The CDR3 covers 14 residues. After removal of 5 bases from V and 7 bases from J, the junction contained 5 bases not matched to a gene. Germline CDR1 and CDR2: SGHTA and FQGTGA.

The material sequenced was peripheral blood. This sequence joins TRBV7-3 and TRBJ1-6, with 7 nucleotides matching TRBD1. This receptor was identified in a woman between 40 and 50 years old who had recovered from COVID-19. The CDR3 sequence: CASSRGQRNSPLHF. CDR3 nucleotide sequence: TGTGCCAGCAGCCGGGGACAGAGAAATTCACCCCTCCACTTT.